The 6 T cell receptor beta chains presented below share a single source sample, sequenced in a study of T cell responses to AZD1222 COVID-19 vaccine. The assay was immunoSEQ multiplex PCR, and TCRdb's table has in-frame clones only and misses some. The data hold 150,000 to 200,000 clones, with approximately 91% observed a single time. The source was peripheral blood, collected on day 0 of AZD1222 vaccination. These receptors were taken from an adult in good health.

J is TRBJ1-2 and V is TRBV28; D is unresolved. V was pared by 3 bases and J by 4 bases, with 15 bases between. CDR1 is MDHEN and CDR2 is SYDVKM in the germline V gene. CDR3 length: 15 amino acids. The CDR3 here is CASSLITYGGYGYTF. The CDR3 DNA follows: TGTGCCAGCAGTTTGATAACTTACGGCGGCTATGGCTACACCTTC.

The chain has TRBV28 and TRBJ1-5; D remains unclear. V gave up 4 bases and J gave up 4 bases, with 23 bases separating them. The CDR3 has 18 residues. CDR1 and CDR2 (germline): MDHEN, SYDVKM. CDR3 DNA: TGTGCCAGCAGTTCCCCTTGGCCCATGGGGTCGGGAAATCAGCCCCAGCATTTT. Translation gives CASSSPWPMGSGNQPQHF. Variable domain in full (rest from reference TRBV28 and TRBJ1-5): DVKVTQSSRYLVKRTGEKVFLECVQDMDHENMFWYRQDPGLGLRLIYFSYDVKMKEKGDIPEGYSVSREKKERFSLILESASTNQTSMYLCASSSPWPMGSGNQPQHFGDGTRLSIL.

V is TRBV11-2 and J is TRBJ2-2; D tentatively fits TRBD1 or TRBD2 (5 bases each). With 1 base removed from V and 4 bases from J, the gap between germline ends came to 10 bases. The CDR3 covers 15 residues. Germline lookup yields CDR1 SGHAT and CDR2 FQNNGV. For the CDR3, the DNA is TGTGCCAGCAGCTTAGGGGACCGAGGCACCGGGGAGCTGTTTTTT. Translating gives CASSLGDRGTGELFF.

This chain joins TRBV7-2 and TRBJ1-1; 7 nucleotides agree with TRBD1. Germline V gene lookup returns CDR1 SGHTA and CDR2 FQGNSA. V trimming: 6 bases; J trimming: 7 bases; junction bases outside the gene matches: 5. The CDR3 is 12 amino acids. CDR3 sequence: CASSHGTVEAFF. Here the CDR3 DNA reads TGTGCCAGCAGTCACGGGACAGTTGAAGCTTTCTTT. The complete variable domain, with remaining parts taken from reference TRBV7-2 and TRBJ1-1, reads GAGVSQSPSNKVTEKGKDVELRCDPISGHTALYWYRQSLGQGLEFLIYFQGNSAPDKSGLPSDRFSAERTGGSVSTLTIQRTQQEDSAVYLCASSHGTVEAFFGQGTRLTVV.

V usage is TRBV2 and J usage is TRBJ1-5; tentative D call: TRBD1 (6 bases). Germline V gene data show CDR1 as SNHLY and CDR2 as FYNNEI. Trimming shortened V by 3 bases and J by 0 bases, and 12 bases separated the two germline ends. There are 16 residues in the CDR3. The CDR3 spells CASSDPGQLSNQPQHF. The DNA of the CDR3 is TGTGCCAGCAGTGACCCCGGACAGCTTAGCAATCAGCCCCAGCATTTT.

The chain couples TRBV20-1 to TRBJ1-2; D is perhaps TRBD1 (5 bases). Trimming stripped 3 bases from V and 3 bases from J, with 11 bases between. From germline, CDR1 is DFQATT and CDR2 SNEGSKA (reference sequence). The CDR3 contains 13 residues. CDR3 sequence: CSASLGVYYGYTF. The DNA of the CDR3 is TGCAGTGCTAGTTTGGGGGTATACTATGGCTACACCTTC.